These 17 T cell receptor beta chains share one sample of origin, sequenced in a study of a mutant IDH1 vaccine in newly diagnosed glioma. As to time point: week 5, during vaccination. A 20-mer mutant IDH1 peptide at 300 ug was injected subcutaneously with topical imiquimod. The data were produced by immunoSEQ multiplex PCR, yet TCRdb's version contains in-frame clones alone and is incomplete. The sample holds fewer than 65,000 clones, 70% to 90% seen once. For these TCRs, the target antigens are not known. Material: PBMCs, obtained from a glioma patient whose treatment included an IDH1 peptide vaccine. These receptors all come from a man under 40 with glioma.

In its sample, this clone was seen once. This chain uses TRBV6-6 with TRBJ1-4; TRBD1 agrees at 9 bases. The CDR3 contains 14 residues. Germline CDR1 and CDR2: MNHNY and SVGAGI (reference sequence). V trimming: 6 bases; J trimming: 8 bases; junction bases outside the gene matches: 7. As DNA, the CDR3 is TGTGCCAGCAGCACGACAGGGGGGGAAGAAAAACTGTTTTTT. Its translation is CASSTTGGEEKLFF.

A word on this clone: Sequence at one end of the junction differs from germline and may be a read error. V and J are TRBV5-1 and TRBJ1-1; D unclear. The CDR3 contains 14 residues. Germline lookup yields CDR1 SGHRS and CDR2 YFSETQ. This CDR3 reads CASSLSGRNTEAFF. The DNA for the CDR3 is TGTGCCAGCAGCTTGTCGGGCAGAAACACTGAAGCTTTCTTT.

The CDR3 bases are TGTGCCAGTGCCGCCGTGATAAGGGACAGGGGGAACACTGAAGCTTTCTTT. It yields the protein CASAAVIRDRGNTEAFF. The rearrangement joins TRBV19 to TRBJ1-1; 10 bases map to TRBD1. V lost 8 bases, J lost 1 base, and 13 bases stayed unmatched. Per the germline V gene, CDR1 is LNHDA and CDR2 is SQIVND (reference sequence). CDR3 size: 17 residues. The variable domain in full, completed from reference TRBV19 and TRBJ1-1, reads DGGITQSPKYLFRKEGQNVTLSCEQNLNHDAMYWYRQDPGQGLRLIYYSQIVNDFQKGDIAEGYSVSREKKESFPLTVTSAQKNPTAFYLCASAAVIRDRGNTEAFFGQGTRLTVV.

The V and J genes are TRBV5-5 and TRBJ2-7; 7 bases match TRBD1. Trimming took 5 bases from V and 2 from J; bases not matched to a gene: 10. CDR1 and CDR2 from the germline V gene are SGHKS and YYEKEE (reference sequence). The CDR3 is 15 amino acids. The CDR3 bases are TGTGCCAGCAGTAGGCAGGGGGTAGTCACCTACGAGCAGTACTTC. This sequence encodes CASSRQGVVTYEQYF.

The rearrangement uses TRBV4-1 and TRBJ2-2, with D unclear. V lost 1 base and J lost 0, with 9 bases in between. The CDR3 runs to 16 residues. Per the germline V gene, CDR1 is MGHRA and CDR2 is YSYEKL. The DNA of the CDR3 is TGCGCCAGCAGCCAAGCGCCAGGCGCGAACACCGGGGAGCTGTTTTTT. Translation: CASSQAPGANTGELFF.

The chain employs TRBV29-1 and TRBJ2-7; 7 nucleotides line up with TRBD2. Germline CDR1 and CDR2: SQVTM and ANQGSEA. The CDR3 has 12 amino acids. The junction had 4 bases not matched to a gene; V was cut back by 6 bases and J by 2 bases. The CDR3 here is CSVAGSAYEQYF. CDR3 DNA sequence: TGCAGCGTAGCGGGGTCTGCCTACGAGCAGTACTTC.

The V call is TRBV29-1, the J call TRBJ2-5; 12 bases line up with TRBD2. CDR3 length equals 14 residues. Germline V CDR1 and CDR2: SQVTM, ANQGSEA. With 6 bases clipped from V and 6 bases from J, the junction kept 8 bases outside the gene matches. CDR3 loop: CSVSSGLAGKTQYF. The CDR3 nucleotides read TGCAGCGTCTCGAGTGGACTAGCGGGAAAGACCCAGTACTTC.

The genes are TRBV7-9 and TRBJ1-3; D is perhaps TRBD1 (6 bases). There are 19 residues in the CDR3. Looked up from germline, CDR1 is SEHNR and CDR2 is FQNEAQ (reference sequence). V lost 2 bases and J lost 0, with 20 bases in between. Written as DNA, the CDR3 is TGTGCCAGCAGCTTATCAGGGGTGATCATAGTGAGCTCTGGAAACACCATATATTTT. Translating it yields CASSLSGVIIVSSGNTIYF.

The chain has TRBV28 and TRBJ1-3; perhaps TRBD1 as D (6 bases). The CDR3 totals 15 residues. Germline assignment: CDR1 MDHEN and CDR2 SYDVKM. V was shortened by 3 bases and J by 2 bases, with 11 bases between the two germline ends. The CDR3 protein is CASSFLGTTGNTIYF. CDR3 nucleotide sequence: TGTGCCAGCAGTTTCCTCGGGACAACTGGAAACACCATATATTTT.

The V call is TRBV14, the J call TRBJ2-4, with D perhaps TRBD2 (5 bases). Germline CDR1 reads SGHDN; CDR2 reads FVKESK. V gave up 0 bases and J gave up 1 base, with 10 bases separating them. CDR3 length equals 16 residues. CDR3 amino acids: CASSQDHPGAKNIQYF. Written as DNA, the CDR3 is TGTGCCAGCAGCCAAGATCACCCGGGGGCCAAAAACATTCAGTACTTC.

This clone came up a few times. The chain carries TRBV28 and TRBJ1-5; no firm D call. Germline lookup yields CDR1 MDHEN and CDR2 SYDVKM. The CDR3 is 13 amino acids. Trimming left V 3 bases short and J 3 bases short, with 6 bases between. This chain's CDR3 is CASSFDINQPQHF. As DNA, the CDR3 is TGTGCCAGCAGTTTCGATATCAATCAGCCCCAGCATTTT.

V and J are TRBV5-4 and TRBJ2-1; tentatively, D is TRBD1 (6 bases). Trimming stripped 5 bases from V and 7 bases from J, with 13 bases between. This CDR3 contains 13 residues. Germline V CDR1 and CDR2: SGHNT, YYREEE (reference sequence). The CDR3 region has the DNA TGTGCCAGCAGTATACAGGGTTCGAATGAGCAGTTCTTC. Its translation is CASSIQGSNEQFF.

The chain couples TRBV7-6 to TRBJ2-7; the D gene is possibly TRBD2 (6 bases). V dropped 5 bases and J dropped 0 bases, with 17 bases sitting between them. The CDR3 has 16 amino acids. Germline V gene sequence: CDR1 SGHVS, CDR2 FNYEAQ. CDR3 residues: CASSPESEGPSYEQYF. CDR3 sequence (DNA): TGTGCCAGCAGCCCTGAGTCGGAGGGACCCTCCTACGAGCAGTACTTC.

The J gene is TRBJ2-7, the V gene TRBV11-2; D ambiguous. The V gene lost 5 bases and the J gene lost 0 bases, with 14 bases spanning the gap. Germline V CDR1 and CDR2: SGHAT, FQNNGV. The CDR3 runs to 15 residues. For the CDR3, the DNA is TGTGCCAGCAGCCCTCGTACAATCCCCTCCTACGAGCAGTACTTC. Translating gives CASSPRTIPSYEQYF.

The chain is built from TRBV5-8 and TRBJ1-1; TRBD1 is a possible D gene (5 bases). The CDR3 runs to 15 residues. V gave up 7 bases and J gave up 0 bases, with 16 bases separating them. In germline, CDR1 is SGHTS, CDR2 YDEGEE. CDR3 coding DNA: TGTGCCAGCCGTTGGAGGGCAGGGATGAACACTGAAGCTTTCTTT. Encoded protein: CASRWRAGMNTEAFF.

Here the CDR3 DNA reads TGTGCCAGCAGTTTTGCGAACACTGAAGCTTTCTTT. It specifies CASSFANTEAFF. The chain is built from TRBV28 and TRBJ1-1; D is ambiguous. CDR3 length equals 12 residues. Trimming pared 3 bases from V and 1 base from J, leaving 3 bases between. CDR1 and CDR2 (germline): MDHEN, SYDVKM.

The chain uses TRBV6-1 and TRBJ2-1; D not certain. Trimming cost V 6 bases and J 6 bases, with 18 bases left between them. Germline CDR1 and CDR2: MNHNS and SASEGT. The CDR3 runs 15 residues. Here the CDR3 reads CASRPLTSGLNEQFF. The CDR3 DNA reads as TGTGCCAGCAGGCCACTGACCTCTGGGCTCAATGAGCAGTTCTTC.